The 12 T cell receptor beta chains reported below all come from one sample, sequenced in a study of coeliac disease. The table came from immunoSEQ multiplex PCR; TCRdb's copy has only in-frame clones and leaves some out. The sample has more than 5,500 clones, around 68% seen once; the top ten hold 7.5% to 10%. Sequenced input: lymphocytes from the gut lamina propria. These receptors were obtained from an older man with active celiac disease.

The chain combines TRBV11-2 with TRBJ2-1; D is ambiguous. The length of the CDR3 is 15 residues. Per the germline V gene, CDR1 is SGHAT and CDR2 is FQNNGV. V lost 1 base to trimming and J lost 0 bases, with 7 bases between them. The DNA for the CDR3 is TGTGCCAGCAGCTTAGCACAGAGCTCCTACAATGAGCAGTTCTTC. Amino acids: CASSLAQSSYNEQFF.

Turning to this clone: An end of the junction does not agree with germline; a read error may underlie this. This sample includes further DNA sequences coding for the same CDR3. The V and J genes are TRBV13 and TRBJ2-7; 9 bases line up with TRBD1. Germline values: CDR1 PRHDT, CDR2 FYEKMQ (reference sequence). The length of the CDR3 is 18 residues. In DNA, the CDR3 is TGTGCCAGCAGCCCAAGCATGGGGTGGGGACAGGGTTTCTACGAGCAATACTTC. Translated, it gives CASSPSMGWGQGFYEQYF.

The gene calls are TRBV6-1 and TRBJ2-5, with TRBD2 matching over 8 bases. The germline V gene encodes CDR1 MNHNS and CDR2 SASEGT. The CDR3 consists of 14 residues. J gave up 5 bases and V 7 bases, and 9 bases lay outside the gene matches. In nucleotides, the CDR3 is TGTGCCAGCAAGGTAGCGGGGTTGGGGGAGACCCAGTACTTC. Translating it yields CASKVAGLGETQYF.

The V gene is TRBV18, the J gene TRBJ2-3; 8 positions match TRBD1. Germline assignment: CDR1 KGHSH and CDR2 LQKENI. CDR3 length equals 18 residues. V gave up 0 bases and J gave up 0 bases; unmatched junction bases: 8. The chain's CDR3 is CASSPPSGGGSSTDTQYF. The DNA of the CDR3 is TGTGCCAGCTCACCACCTTCAGGGGGCGGAAGCAGCACAGATACGCAGTATTTT.

The chain couples TRBV5-6 to TRBJ1-1, with no clear D. The V and J ends lost 1 base and 4 bases respectively, with 8 bases between them. The CDR3 length is 13 residues. Germline assignment: CDR1 SGHDT and CDR2 YYEEEE. Written as DNA, the CDR3 is TGTGCCAGCAGCTTGCAGGAAGGCACTGAAGCTTTCTTT. Amino acids: CASSLQEGTEAFF.

This clone has a single count. The chain couples TRBV7-6 to TRBJ2-7; 7 positions agree with TRBD1. CDR1 and CDR2 from the germline V gene are SGHVS and FNYEAQ. Trimming removed 4 bases from V and 6 bases from J; junction bases left unmatched: 12. The CDR3 has 15 residues. The CDR3 coding sequence is TGTGCCAGCAGCTCCCAAGGGACAGCAAGGGGCGAGCAGTACTTC. Its protein product is CASSSQGTARGEQYF.

The chain has TRBV28 and TRBJ2-1; the match to TRBD1 covers 9 bases. This CDR3 region has 15 residues. Trimming at V came to 5 bases and at J to 6 bases, leaving 8 bases not matched to a gene. Germline CDR1 is MDHEN and CDR2 is SYDVKM. The CDR3 DNA reads as TGTGCCAGCAGTACGGCCGGGACAGGGATCAATGAGCAGTTCTTC. Residues: CASSTAGTGINEQFF.

The chain recombines TRBV30 with TRBJ1-2; tentative D call: TRBD1 (5 bases). CDR3 length: 12 amino acids. Germline values: CDR1 GTSNPN, CDR2 SVGIG (reference sequence). V lost 4 bases to trimming and J lost 4 bases, with 10 bases between them. For the CDR3, the DNA is TGTGCCTGGATAAAGGGGTTCTATGGCTACACCTTC. It codes for CAWIKGFYGYTF. Combining the CDR3 with reference TRBV30 and TRBJ1-2 gives the whole variable domain SQTIHQWPATLVQPVGSPLSLECTVEGTSNPNLYWYRQAAGRGLQLLFYSVGIGQISSEVPQNLSASRPQDRQFILSSKKLLLSDSGFYLCAWIKGFYGYTFGSGTRLTVV.

The table lists this clone with a few counts. The chain carries TRBV6-7 and TRBJ1-1; D unclear. TRBV6-7 is noted as an ORF with a role that remains uncertain. CDR3 length: 16 amino acids. Trimming pared 6 bases from V and 4 bases from J, leaving 21 bases between. CDR3 DNA: TGTGCCAGCAGACAAGACATTTTCCTCGTCTCCACTGAAGCTTTCTTT. Amino acids: CASRQDIFLVSTEAFF.

The rearrangement uses TRBV7-2 and TRBJ1-2; 10 nucleotides match TRBD1. The CDR3 loop spans 15 amino acids. Per the germline V gene, CDR1 is SGHTA and CDR2 is FQGNSA. The junction had 6 bases not matched to a gene; V was cut back by 5 bases and J by 3 bases. DNA for the CDR3: TGTGCCAGCAGCCAGGACAGGGGGTCCTACTATGGCTACACCTTC. Protein sequence: CASSQDRGSYYGYTF.

The chain has TRBV27 and TRBJ1-5; D call uncertain. The CDR3 has 15 amino acids. Trimming shortened V by 4 bases and J by 4 bases, and 14 bases separated the two germline ends. Germline CDR1 reads MNHEY; CDR2 reads SMNVEV (reference sequence). Here the CDR3 DNA reads TGTGCCAGCAGTTCCGCTCCGGTTTTGAATCAGCCCCAGCATTTT. Protein sequence: CASSSAPVLNQPQHF.

The chain links TRBV30 to TRBJ2-2, with D possibly being TRBD1 (5 bases). Germline V gives CDR1 GTSNPN, CDR2 SVGIG (reference sequence). The CDR3 is 14 amino acids. V was trimmed by 0 bases and J by 6 bases, leaving 11 bases between them. In DNA form, the CDR3 reads TGTGCCTGGAGTGTAACGGGCAGGGCCGGGGAGCTGTTTTTT. This sequence encodes CAWSVTGRAGELFF.